This T cell receptor (beta chain) was obtained from a study of OX40 agonist ivuxolimab in advanced cancers. Autoimmune disease history or systemic immunosuppression excluded patients. TCRdb's table, derived via immunoSEQ multiplex PCR, lists solely in-frame clones and lacks some. The data contain tens of thousands of clones, 70% to 90% of them singletons. Germline V gene data show CDR1 as SGDLS and CDR2 as YYNGEE. V lost 3 bases to trimming and J lost 7 bases, with 9 bases between them. The CDR3 loop spans 12 amino acids. The chain carries TRBV9 and TRBJ2-3, with D perhaps TRBD2 (7 bases). The sequence was obtained from an adult with an advanced solid tumor such as melanoma, head and neck, liver or kidney cancer. The sequencing here drew on CD4+ or CD8+ T cells sorted from blood, taken in a trial of the OX40 agonist ivuxolimab. The CDR3 sequence: CASSEGGNTQYF. The CDR3, as DNA: TGTGCCAGCAGCGAGGGGGGGAATACGCAGTATTTT.